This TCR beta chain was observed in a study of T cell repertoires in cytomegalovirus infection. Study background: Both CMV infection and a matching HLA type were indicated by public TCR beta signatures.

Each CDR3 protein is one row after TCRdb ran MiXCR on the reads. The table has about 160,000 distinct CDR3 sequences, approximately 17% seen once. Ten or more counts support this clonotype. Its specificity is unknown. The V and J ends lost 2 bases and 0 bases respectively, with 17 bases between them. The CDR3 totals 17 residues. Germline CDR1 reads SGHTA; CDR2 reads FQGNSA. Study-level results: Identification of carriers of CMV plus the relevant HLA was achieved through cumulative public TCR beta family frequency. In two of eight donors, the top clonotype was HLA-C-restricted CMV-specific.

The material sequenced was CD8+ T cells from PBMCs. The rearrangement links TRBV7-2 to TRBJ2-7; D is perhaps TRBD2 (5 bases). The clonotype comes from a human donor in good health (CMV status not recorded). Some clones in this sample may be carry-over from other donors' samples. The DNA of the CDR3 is TGTGCCAGCAGCTTAACGGGCGGACGGACTTACTCCTACGAGCAGTACTTC. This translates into CASSLTGGRTYSYEQYF.